This entry lists 30 T cell receptor beta chains sequenced from one sample in a study of PD-L1 blockade in urothelial cancer. Described time point: peripheral blood 6 weeks after treatment start. Measured with immunoSEQ multiplex PCR; TCRdb has only the in-frame clones, and not every one. The sample contains 100,000 to 150,000 clones, roughly 88% of which appear only once. This specimen was PBMCs, taken around atezolizumab (anti-PD-L1) treatment. Source of these receptors: a man aged 45-65 years with urothelial cancer.

The chain combines TRBV11-3 with TRBJ2-1; TRBD2 aligns across 10 bases. There are 17 residues in the CDR3. V lost 5 bases to trimming and J lost 0 bases; unmatched junction nucleotides: 7. Germline-derived CDR1 and CDR2 are SGHNT and YENEEA. CDR3 sequence reads: CASSQSGRASSYNEQFF. CDR3 coding DNA: TGTGCCAGCAGCCAGAGCGGGAGGGCGAGCTCCTACAATGAGCAGTTCTTC.

This chain links TRBV6-5 with TRBJ2-1, with 8 bases aligning to TRBD1. This CDR3 has 15 amino acids. With 6 bases clipped from V and 2 bases from J, the junction kept 6 bases outside the gene matches. From germline, CDR1 is MNHEY and CDR2 SVGAGI. CDR3 protein: CASRPRGRPYNEQFF. Here the CDR3 DNA reads TGTGCCAGCAGGCCCAGGGGGCGACCCTACAATGAGCAGTTCTTC.

The gene calls are TRBV30 and TRBJ1-5; 12 bases are a match to TRBD1. CDR1 is GTSNPN, CDR2 SVGIG, per germline (reference sequence). The V segment lost 1 base and the J segment 0 bases; nucleotides outside the gene matches: 7. The CDR3 runs 18 residues. The CDR3 bases are TGTGCCTGGAGTGACTTCCGGGACAGGGGGCTTAGCAATCAGCCCCAGCATTTT. It specifies CAWSDFRDRGLSNQPQHF. The variable domain in full, completed from reference TRBV30 and TRBJ1-5, reads SQTIHQWPATLVQPVGSPLSLECTVEGTSNPNLYWYRQAAGRGLQLLFYSVGIGQISSEVPQNLSASRPQDRQFILSSKKLLLSDSGFYLCAWSDFRDRGLSNQPQHFGDGTRLSIL.

CDR3 nucleotides: TGCGCCAGCAGCTTGGAGTTGGTCAGTACCAGTAATTCACCCCTCCACTTT. This sequence encodes CASSLELVSTSNSPLHF. J is TRBJ1-6 and V is TRBV5-1; D is unresolved. CDR1 and CDR2 (germline): SGHRS, YFSETQ. This CDR3 region has 17 residues. V lost 0 bases and J 6 bases, leaving 16 bases between the germline ends.

This clone has a count of ten or more. The chain recombines TRBV11-2 with TRBJ2-7; maybe TRBD1 (5 bases). From germline, CDR1 is SGHAT and CDR2 FQNNGV. This CDR3 has 14 residues. V shed 1 base and J shed 0 bases, with 7 bases lying between them. The CDR3 bases are TGTGCCAGCAGCTTAGCAACAGGCTCCTACGAGCAGTACTTC. It specifies CASSLATGSYEQYF. Combining the CDR3 with reference TRBV11-2 and TRBJ2-7 gives the whole variable domain EAGVAQSPRYKIIEKRQSVAFWCNPISGHATLYWYQQILGQGPKLLIQFQNNGVVDDSQLPKDRFSAERLKGVDSTLKIQPAKLEDSAVYLCASSLATGSYEQYFGPGTRLTVT.

The CDR3 DNA sequence: TGTGCCAGCAGTTTCCCCCCCGGCGGGAGTATGATAGAGACCCAGTACTTC. It codes for CASSFPPGGSMIETQYF. The rearrangement joins TRBV28 to TRBJ2-5, with 7 bases identical to TRBD2. CDR3 length equals 17 residues. CDR1 is MDHEN, CDR2 SYDVKM, per germline. The junction had 14 bases not matched to a gene; V was cut back by 3 bases and J by 4 bases. Full variable domain (missing parts from reference TRBV28 and TRBJ2-5): DVKVTQSSRYLVKRTGEKVFLECVQDMDHENMFWYRQDPGLGLRLIYFSYDVKMKEKGDIPEGYSVSREKKERFSLILESASTNQTSMYLCASSFPPGGSMIETQYFGPGTRLLVL.

The chain has TRBV5-6 and TRBJ1-6; maybe TRBD1 (6 bases). CDR1 and CDR2 from the germline V gene are SGHDT and YYEEEE. CDR3 size: 15 residues. The germline V and J ends were trimmed by 4 bases and 7 bases, with 15 bases remaining between them. The CDR3 is CASSLPGTSNSPLHF. The DNA for the CDR3 is TGTGCCAGCAGCCTTCCCGGGACATCCAATTCACCCCTCCACTTT.

The CDR3 loop reads CASSPGLAGGGVIQYF. The CDR3 DNA sequence: TGTGCCAGCAGTCCGGGACTAGCGGGAGGGGGGGTCATTCAGTACTTC. The V gene is TRBV2, the J gene TRBJ2-4; TRBD2 agrees at 16 bases. CDR1 is SNHLY and CDR2 is FYNNEI in the germline V gene. This CDR3 region has 16 residues. V lost 5 bases to trimming and J lost 9 bases; unmatched junction nucleotides: 7.

The rearrangement joins TRBV5-1 to TRBJ2-5, with a possible D match to TRBD1 (6 bases). Germline CDR1 is SGHRS and CDR2 is YFSETQ. V lost 4 bases and J lost 2, with 12 bases in between. CDR3 length: 14 residues. In DNA, the CDR3 is TGCGCCAGCAGCAGCGGACAGCGTCAAGAGACCCAGTACTTC. Translated, it gives CASSSGQRQETQYF.

V usage is TRBV7-2 and J usage is TRBJ2-5; 7 bases align to TRBD2. The CDR3 is 15 residues long. Germline CDR1 and CDR2: SGHTA and FQGNSA. Trimming took 7 bases from V and 2 from J; bases not matched to a gene: 10. The CDR3 protein is CASNAPGLTQETQYF. The DNA of the CDR3 is TGTGCCAGCAACGCGCCGGGACTAACACAAGAGACCCAGTACTTC.

The rearrangement joins TRBV5-1 to TRBJ2-3; 11 nucleotides align to TRBD2. CDR1 and CDR2 from the germline V gene are SGHRS and YFSETQ. J was trimmed by 4 bases and V by 3 bases; bases with no gene match: 10. This CDR3 has 17 residues. CDR3 in DNA: TGCGCCAGCAGCTCTGGCAGGACTAGCGGGCAAGCAGATACGCAGTATTTT. Protein: CASSSGRTSGQADTQYF. Based on the CDR3 plus reference TRBV5-1 and TRBJ2-3, the full variable domain is KAGVTQTPRYLIKTRGQQVTLSCSPISGHRSVSWYQQTPGQGLQFLFEYFSETQRNKGNFPGRFSGRQFSNSRSEMNVSTLELGDSALYLCASSSGRTSGQADTQYFGPGTRLTVL.

For the CDR3, the DNA is TGTGCCAGTGCCGGACCGGGACTAGTTAGCTACGAGCAGTACTTC. It is translated as CASAGPGLVSYEQYF. The V and J genes are TRBV19 and TRBJ2-7; 8 nucleotides line up with TRBD2. Trimming at V came to 8 bases and at J to 3 bases, leaving 12 bases not matched to a gene. Germline V CDR1 and CDR2: LNHDA, SQIVND (reference sequence). This CDR3 spans 15 amino acids.

Only one count was recorded for this clone. This sequence joins TRBV25-1 and TRBJ2-1; 10 nucleotides agree with TRBD2. Germline V gene data show CDR1 as MGHDK and CDR2 as SYGVNS. The CDR3 is 16 residues long. V dropped 4 bases and J dropped 3; count of bases not matched to a gene: 6. The CDR3 spells CASSGRLAGLYNEQFF. The CDR3 nucleotides read TGTGCCAGCAGTGGACGACTAGCGGGCCTCTACAATGAGCAGTTCTTC.

Here the CDR3 DNA reads TGTGCCAGCTCACGTACCCGAACTACAGAGGGGAACACTGAAGCTTTCTTT. Translating gives CASSRTRTTEGNTEAFF. The chain is built from TRBV18 and TRBJ1-1; D is unresolved. Between the trimmed V and J ends, which lost 4 bases and 1 base, there was a span of 19 bases. The CDR3 is 17 amino acids. The V gene's germline CDR1 is KGHSH and CDR2 LQKENI.

This clone was detected once. The J gene is TRBJ1-1, the V gene TRBV6-1; D is uncertain. Between the trimmed V and J ends, which lost 7 bases and 1 base, there was a span of 7 bases. Looked up from germline, CDR1 is MNHNS and CDR2 is SASEGT. This CDR3 region has 12 residues. DNA for the CDR3: TGTGCCAGCATTCGACAGAACACTGAAGCTTTCTTT. As protein: CASIRQNTEAFF.

The CDR3 DNA follows: TGCGCCAGCAGCTTGGCCGGCGGGGCACTTCTTACCTACAATGAGCAGTTCTTC. Protein: CASSLAGGALLTYNEQFF. The chain carries TRBV5-1 and TRBJ2-1; possibly TRBD2 for D (6 bases). This CDR3 comprises 18 residues. Germline CDR1 reads SGHRS; CDR2 reads YFSETQ. V lost 0 bases to trimming and J lost 2 bases, with 18 bases between them.

This clone turned up a few times. The rearrangement joins TRBV19 to TRBJ1-2; possibly TRBD1 for D (6 bases). The CDR3 contains 15 residues. CDR1 is LNHDA and CDR2 is SQIVND in the germline V gene (reference sequence). Trimming shortened V by 7 bases and J by 3 bases, and 18 bases separated the two germline ends. Here the CDR3 DNA reads TGTGCCAGTACCCAAGAGGAGCAGGGGCACTATGGCTACACCTTC. Protein: CASTQEEQGHYGYTF. The full variable domain, its missing parts supplied by reference TRBV19 and TRBJ1-2, is DGGITQSPKYLFRKEGQNVTLSCEQNLNHDAMYWYRQDPGQGLRLIYYSQIVNDFQKGDIAEGYSVSREKKESFPLTVTSAQKNPTAFYLCASTQEEQGHYGYTFGSGTRLTVV.

The chain employs TRBV30 and TRBJ2-1; a weak D match, TRBD2 (7 bases). This CDR3 comprises 14 residues. V was clipped by 3 bases and J by 2 bases, with 11 bases between them. The germline V gene has CDR1 GTSNPN and CDR2 SVGIG (reference sequence). The CDR3 sequence is CAWRGGGAYNEQFF. CDR3 in DNA: TGTGCCTGGAGGGGAGGGGGAGCCTACAATGAGCAGTTCTTC.

V and J are TRBV28 and TRBJ2-5, with 10 bases matching TRBD1. CDR3 length: 16 residues. CDR1 and CDR2 (germline): MDHEN, SYDVKM. Losses at the gene ends were 5 bases for V and 4 bases for J; bases not matched to a gene: 10. CDR3 coding DNA: TGTGCCAGCAGTCCGCGGACAGGGGGGGGTAGAGAGACCCAGTACTTC. It is translated as CASSPRTGGGRETQYF.

V is TRBV18 and J is TRBJ2-7, with 10 bases identical to TRBD1. The CDR3 is made up of 13 amino acids. Germline CDR1 is KGHSH and CDR2 is LQKENI. J lost 5 bases, V lost 5 bases, and 3 bases had no gene match. The chain's CDR3 is CASSGTGVDEQYF. The CDR3 region has the DNA TGTGCCAGCTCAGGGACAGGGGTTGACGAGCAGTACTTC. Full variable domain (remainder filled in from reference TRBV18 and TRBJ2-7): NAGVMQNPRHLVRRRGQEARLRCSPMKGHSHVYWYRQLPEEGLKFMVYLQKENIIDESGMPKERFSAEFPKEGPSILRIQQVVRGDSAAYFCASSGTGVDEQYFGPGTRLTVT.

The chain carries TRBV10-2 and TRBJ1-1, with D tentatively TRBD1 (6 bases). Between the trimmed V and J ends, which lost 6 bases and 1 base, there was a span of 12 bases. Looked up from germline, CDR1 is WSHSY and CDR2 is SAAADI. The CDR3 length is 14 residues. The CDR3: CASSNREGNTEAFF. CDR3 DNA sequence: TGCGCCAGCAGCAACAGGGAAGGGAACACTGAAGCTTTCTTT.

V usage is TRBV28 and J usage is TRBJ1-5, with a possible D match to TRBD1 (5 bases). This CDR3 comprises 16 residues. V dropped 1 base and J dropped 3 bases, with 13 bases sitting between them. CDR1 and CDR2 (germline): MDHEN, SYDVKM. DNA of the CDR3: TGTGCCAGCAGTTTATCTCGGACAACCTACAATCAGCCCCAGCATTTT. Translated: CASSLSRTTYNQPQHF.

CDR3 amino acids: CASSDRDYLTNEQFF. CDR3 nucleotide sequence: TGTGCCAGCAGCGACCGGGACTACCTAACAAATGAGCAGTTCTTC. The rearrangement uses TRBV7-6 and TRBJ2-1, with TRBD2 matching over 7 bases. This CDR3 region has 15 residues. The J segment lost 7 bases and the V segment lost 5 bases, leaving 11 bases of the junction unmatched. CDR1 SGHVS and CDR2 FNYEAQ come from the germline V gene.

The chain links TRBV14 to TRBJ2-7; 7 bases are a match to TRBD2. Germline V gene data show CDR1 as SGHDN and CDR2 as FVKESK. V was pared by 4 bases and J by 4 bases, with 10 bases of the junction left unmatched. This CDR3 has 15 residues. As DNA, the CDR3 is TGTGCCAGCAGCCGGGCAGGACTAGTGGTGTACGAGCAGTACTTC. The encoded protein is CASSRAGLVVYEQYF.

In this sample, this clone turned up a few times. V is TRBV6-1 and J is TRBJ2-1, with D possibly being TRBD2 (6 bases). Germline V gives CDR1 MNHNS, CDR2 SASEGT. Trimming shortened V by 8 bases and J by 3 bases, and 14 bases separated the two germline ends. There are 14 residues in the CDR3. The CDR3 sequence is CASLQGGVYNEQFF. The CDR3 DNA is TGTGCCAGCCTTCAGGGAGGTGTCTACAATGAGCAGTTCTTC.

The chain links TRBV5-1 to TRBJ2-7; 7 bases match TRBD2. After removal of 0 bases from V and 5 bases from J, the junction contained 8 bases not matched to a gene. This CDR3 has 15 amino acids. Germline V gives CDR1 SGHRS, CDR2 YFSETQ. In DNA, the CDR3 is TGCGCCAGCAGCTTGGCCCGGGCGGGAGTAAACGAGCAGTACTTC. As protein: CASSLARAGVNEQYF.

CDR3 amino acids: CASSQVDRGNTDTQYF. Written as DNA, the CDR3 is TGTGCCAGCAGCCAAGTGGACAGGGGAAACACAGATACGCAGTATTTT. The V gene is TRBV4-2, the J gene TRBJ2-3; 9 bases align to TRBD1. With V trimmed by 1 base and J by 2 bases, 4 bases remained unmatched. CDR1 and CDR2 (germline): LGHNA, YNFKEQ. This CDR3 region has 16 residues.

This clone was counted only a few times. The rearrangement links TRBV5-1 to TRBJ1-1; 12 bases match TRBD1. The germline V gene encodes CDR1 SGHRS and CDR2 YFSETQ. This CDR3 has 16 residues. V shed 3 bases, J shed 3 bases, and the junction held 6 bases outside the gene matches. CDR3: CASSSGTGGSDTEAFF. In DNA, the CDR3 is TGCGCCAGCAGCTCCGGGACAGGGGGCTCGGACACTGAAGCTTTCTTT.

The chain has TRBV30 and TRBJ2-1; the match to TRBD2 covers 10 bases. Trimming removed 4 bases from V and 6 bases from J; junction bases left unmatched: 9. CDR3 size: 15 residues. Germline loops: CDR1 GTSNPN, CDR2 SVGIG (reference sequence). As DNA, the CDR3 is TGTGCCTGGACTGCGAAACTAGCGGGGACCAATGAGCAGTTCTTC. This translates into CAWTAKLAGTNEQFF.

J is TRBJ2-1 and V is TRBV7-9; D is perhaps TRBD2 (5 bases). The CDR3 runs to 15 residues. V shed 5 bases and J shed 7 bases, with 18 bases lying between them. The germline V gene encodes CDR1 SEHNR and CDR2 FQNEAQ (reference sequence). The DNA for the CDR3 is TGTGCCAGCAGCCTGCTGTCATCTAGCAGGAATGAGCAGTTCTTC. It specifies CASSLLSSSRNEQFF.